A single sample is the source of the 30 T cell receptor beta chains below, sequenced in a study of shared clonotypes between healthy human individuals. CD45RO-negative, CCR7-positively selected cells formed the naive CD8 fraction, excluding terminally differentiated effector memory CD45RA+ cells. Clones were sequenced by immunoSEQ multiplex PCR, and TCRdb holds only the in-frame ones, with some missing. The sample holds around 1.9 million clones; 93% are singletons and the top ten take about 1.5%. Sequences were obtained from naive CD8+ T cells from PBMCs. Receptor source: a man aged 18-30 years in good health. Some clones in this sample may be carry-over from other donors' samples.

CDR3 sequence (DNA): TGCGCCAGCGCCAGGAGCGTCTTGACGACCGGGGAGCTGTTTTTT. Amino acid sequence: CASARSVLTTGELFF. This sequence joins TRBV4-1 and TRBJ2-2; D unclear. The CDR3 is 15 residues long. The V end lost 8 bases, the J end lost 5 bases, and 18 bases lay between the germline ends. Germline CDR1 MGHRA, CDR2 YSYEKL.

The chain employs TRBV4-3 and TRBJ1-3; 7 nucleotides match TRBD1. Per germline, CDR1 LGHNA and CDR2 YSLEER. J was trimmed by 0 bases and V by 0 bases; bases with no gene match: 8. The CDR3 runs 18 residues. CDR3 bases: TGCGCCAGCAGCCAAGATATAACAGGGACAGCCTCTGGAAACACCATATATTTT. Its translation: CASSQDITGTASGNTIYF.

The sample holds one count of this clone. V and J are TRBV4-2 and TRBJ2-7; D unclear. The CDR3 totals 14 residues. Germline V gene sequence: CDR1 LGHNA, CDR2 YNFKEQ. The V end was cut by 0 bases, the J end by 2 bases, with 8 bases between. The CDR3, as DNA: TGTGCCAGCAGCCAAGAGACGGATACCTACGAGCAGTACTTC. This sequence encodes CASSQETDTYEQYF.

The genes are TRBV7-3 and TRBJ2-2; D is perhaps TRBD1 or TRBD2 (5 bases each). The V gene's germline CDR1 is SGHTA and CDR2 FQGTGA. Trimming removed 3 bases from V and 6 bases from J, with 14 bases in between. There are 15 residues in the CDR3. The CDR3 sequence is CASSFGTSHPGELFF. In nucleotides, the CDR3 is TGTGCCAGCAGCTTTGGGACCTCGCACCCCGGGGAGCTGTTTTTT.

The chain has TRBV19 and TRBJ1-2; D is ambiguous. Germline CDR1 is LNHDA and CDR2 is SQIVND (reference sequence). The CDR3 spans 12 residues. The V and J ends lost 7 bases and 3 bases respectively, with 9 bases between them. The CDR3, as DNA: TGTGCCAGTACTCACGTGGACTATGGCTACACCTTC. Protein product: CASTHVDYGYTF.

This clone was seen only once. This chain connects TRBV4-1 to TRBJ2-5; 7 positions agree with TRBD1. The CDR3 loop spans 15 amino acids. The germline gives CDR1 MGHRA, CDR2 YSYEKL. V lost 3 bases and J lost 5; bases outside the gene matches: 9. Here the CDR3 reads CASSQKQGLSETQYF. In nucleotides, the CDR3 is TGCGCCAGCAGCCAGAAACAGGGGTTGAGTGAGACCCAGTACTTC.

The gene calls are TRBV7-9 and TRBJ1-2; 8 bases map to TRBD1. Germline values: CDR1 SEHNR, CDR2 FQNEAQ (reference sequence). The CDR3 length is 15 residues. Trimming at V came to 5 bases and at J to 6 bases, leaving 11 bases not matched to a gene. The CDR3 sequence: CASSPWTGKLDGYTF. CDR3 bases: TGTGCCAGCAGCCCGTGGACAGGGAAATTGGATGGCTACACCTTC.

This chain connects TRBV10-3 to TRBJ2-7, with 8 bases that match TRBD1. Trimming took 4 bases from V and 1 from J; bases not matched to a gene: 3. The CDR3 runs to 14 residues. Per the germline V gene, CDR1 is ENHRY and CDR2 is SYGVKD. CDR3 loop: CAISGRDRSYEQYF. The DNA for the CDR3 is TGTGCCATCAGTGGTCGGGACAGGTCCTACGAGCAGTACTTC.

The chain has TRBV15 and TRBJ2-7; either TRBD1 or TRBD2 may supply D (5 bases each). CDR1 and CDR2 (germline): LNHNV, YYDKDF (reference sequence). Between the trimmed V and J ends, which lost 1 base and 6 bases, there was a span of 13 bases. The CDR3 contains 14 residues. The CDR3 nucleotides are TGTGCCACCAGCAGAGGATCCGGGACGTTCGAGCAGTACTTC. Encoded protein: CATSRGSGTFEQYF. The variable domain in full, completed from reference TRBV15 and TRBJ2-7, reads DAMVIQNPRYQVTQFGKPVTLSCSQTLNHNVMYWYQQKSSQAPKLLFHYYDKDFNNEADTPDNFQSRRPNTSFCFLDIRSPGLGDTAMYLCATSRGSGTFEQYFGPGTRLTVT.

The gene calls are TRBV9 and TRBJ2-5; 7 bases map to TRBD2. With V trimmed by 2 bases and J by 1 base, 5 bases remained unmatched. Germline lookup yields CDR1 SGDLS and CDR2 YYNGEE. The CDR3 has 15 residues. The CDR3 loop is CASSVREGSQETQYF. The CDR3, as DNA: TGTGCCAGCAGCGTCAGGGAGGGGAGCCAAGAGACCCAGTACTTC. The whole variable domain, filled in from reference TRBV9 and TRBJ2-5, reads DSGVTQTPKHLITATGQRVTLRCSPRSGDLSVYWYQQSLDQGLQFLIQYYNGEERAKGNILERFSAQQFPDLHSELNLSSLELGDSALYFCASSVREGSQETQYFGPGTRLLVL.

This clone was counted a single time. DNA of the CDR3: TGTGCCAGCAGCCGCAGAGAGGGGATCCTCCCAGATACGCAGTATTTT. Its protein product is CASSRREGILPDTQYF. This chain uses TRBV7-9 with TRBJ2-3, with D perhaps matching TRBD1 or TRBD2 (5 bases each). The CDR3 spans 16 residues. V shed 5 bases and J shed 4 bases, with 19 bases lying between them. Germline lookup yields CDR1 SEHNR and CDR2 FQNEAQ (reference sequence).

The V and J genes are TRBV19 and TRBJ1-4; D call uncertain. Germline V gene data show CDR1 as LNHDA and CDR2 as SQIVND (reference sequence). CDR3 length: 12 amino acids. Trimming removed 5 bases at V and 8 bases at J, with 9 bases between. The DNA for the CDR3 is TGTGCCAGTAGTCAAGGGTCGGAAAAACTGTTTTTT. Translating it yields CASSQGSEKLFF. The whole variable domain, filled in from reference TRBV19 and TRBJ1-4, reads DGGITQSPKYLFRKEGQNVTLSCEQNLNHDAMYWYRQDPGQGLRLIYYSQIVNDFQKGDIAEGYSVSREKKESFPLTVTSAQKNPTAFYLCASSQGSEKLFFGSGTQLSVL.

The genes are TRBV2 and TRBJ2-7; D possibly matches TRBD1 or TRBD2 (5 bases each). In germline, CDR1 is SNHLY, CDR2 FYNNEI. The V end was cut by 7 bases, the J end by 3 bases, with 13 bases between. This CDR3 comprises 13 residues. The CDR3 loop is CASNDVGVYEQYF. The CDR3 DNA follows: TGTGCCAGCAATGACGTGGGGGTCTACGAGCAGTACTTC.

This clone was counted once. The chain combines TRBV7-6 with TRBJ1-6, with D possibly matching TRBD1 (5 bases). V was clipped by 2 bases and J by 10 bases, with 12 bases between them. Germline loops: CDR1 SGHVS, CDR2 FNYEAQ. The CDR3 consists of 14 residues. CDR3 amino acids: CASSLQGQGSPLHF. The CDR3, as DNA: TGTGCCAGCAGCTTACAGGGCCAGGGCTCACCCCTCCACTTT.

The chain is built from TRBV14 and TRBJ1-4; D gene ambiguous. The CDR3 has 15 residues. V lost 1 base to trimming and J lost 0 bases, with 6 bases between them. The germline gives CDR1 SGHDN, CDR2 FVKESK. The DNA for the CDR3 is TGTGCCAGCAGCCAAGGAGAATCAACTAATGAAAAACTGTTTTTT. Its protein is CASSQGESTNEKLFF.

V usage is TRBV7-8 and J usage is TRBJ1-5; 8 positions agree with TRBD1. Germline assignment: CDR1 SGHVS and CDR2 FQNEAQ. J gave up 2 bases and V 5 bases, and 8 bases lay outside the gene matches. The CDR3 is 16 residues long. CDR3 in amino acids: CASSQMTGARNQPQHF. CDR3 in DNA: TGTGCCAGCAGCCAGATGACAGGGGCCCGCAATCAGCCCCAGCATTTT. Based on the CDR3 plus reference TRBV7-8 and TRBJ1-5, the full variable domain is GAGVSQSPRYKVAKRGQDVALRCDPISGHVSLFWYQQALGQGPEFLTYFQNEAQLDKSGLPSDRFFAERPEGSVSTLKIQRTQQEDSAVYLCASSQMTGARNQPQHFGDGTRLSIL.

The V and J genes are TRBV4-1 and TRBJ2-5; 7 nucleotides match TRBD2. Germline trimming cut 1 base from V and 2 bases from J; bases unmatched to any gene: 7. This CDR3 has 16 amino acids. Germline V gene lookup returns CDR1 MGHRA and CDR2 YSYEKL. The CDR3: CASSQGAWREQETQYF. In DNA, the CDR3 is TGCGCCAGCAGCCAAGGGGCTTGGCGGGAGCAAGAGACCCAGTACTTC.

This clone appeared a single time. The rearrangement joins TRBV28 to TRBJ2-3; 9 bases are shared with TRBD1. From germline, CDR1 is MDHEN and CDR2 SYDVKM. The length of the CDR3 is 16 residues. V shed 5 bases, J shed 0 bases, and the junction held 6 bases outside the gene matches. Here the CDR3 reads CASSPKTGGSTDTQYF. The CDR3 DNA reads as TGTGCCAGCAGTCCCAAGACAGGGGGAAGCACAGATACGCAGTATTTT. Based on the CDR3 plus reference TRBV28 and TRBJ2-3, the full variable domain is DVKVTQSSRYLVKRTGEKVFLECVQDMDHENMFWYRQDPGLGLRLIYFSYDVKMKEKGDIPEGYSVSREKKERFSLILESASTNQTSMYLCASSPKTGGSTDTQYFGPGTRLTVL.

V is TRBV9 and J is TRBJ1-3, with a possible D match to TRBD1 (6 bases). The V gene's germline CDR1 is SGDLS and CDR2 YYNGEE. CDR3 length: 14 amino acids. V was clipped by 5 bases and J by 5 bases, with 14 bases between them. CDR3 residues: CASSEGGARNTIYF. The CDR3 nucleotides read TGTGCCAGCAGTGAAGGGGGAGCAAGAAACACCATATATTTT.

The J gene is TRBJ1-3, the V gene TRBV5-1; D might be TRBD1 (6 bases). Trimming pared 0 bases from V and 0 bases from J, leaving 16 bases between. The germline V gene has CDR1 SGHRS and CDR2 YFSETQ. The CDR3 runs to 18 residues. The CDR3 DNA is TGCGCCAGCAGCTTGGGGCGCTTGGGACACTCCTCTGGAAACACCATATATTTT. It encodes CASSLGRLGHSSGNTIYF. The whole variable domain, filled in from reference TRBV5-1 and TRBJ1-3, reads KAGVTQTPRYLIKTRGQQVTLSCSPISGHRSVSWYQQTPGQGLQFLFEYFSETQRNKGNFPGRFSGRQFSNSRSEMNVSTLELGDSALYLCASSLGRLGHSSGNTIYFGEGSWLTVV.

V gene TRBV28 combines with J gene TRBJ2-1, with a possible D match to TRBD1 (5 bases). The germline V gene has CDR1 MDHEN and CDR2 SYDVKM. CDR3 length: 16 residues. V gave up 3 bases and J gave up 4 bases, with 16 bases separating them. The chain's CDR3 is CASSLNRQGFYNEQFF. DNA of the CDR3: TGTGCCAGCAGTTTGAATCGGCAGGGATTTTACAATGAGCAGTTCTTC.

The V call is TRBV9, the J call TRBJ1-2; D uncertain. With 3 bases removed from V and 7 bases from J, the gap between germline ends came to 16 bases. Germline V gene data show CDR1 as SGDLS and CDR2 as YYNGEE. The CDR3 runs to 14 residues. The CDR3 DNA sequence: TGTGCCAGCAGCGCCCCCGGGGAGATTGGTGGCTACACCTTC. This encodes CASSAPGEIGGYTF.

The chain recombines TRBV19 with TRBJ2-2, with TRBD2 matching over 12 bases. Germline CDR1 is LNHDA and CDR2 is SQIVND (reference sequence). This CDR3 contains 14 residues. Losses at the gene ends were 10 bases for V and 5 bases for J; bases not matched to a gene: 5. CDR3 coding DNA: TGTGCCATTCGGGGGACTAGCGGGACCGGGGAGCTGTTTTTT. It encodes CAIRGTSGTGELFF.

This clone was observed a single time. The chain recombines TRBV4-3 with TRBJ1-4, with TRBD1 as a possible D gene (5 bases). The germline V and J ends were trimmed by 0 bases and 7 bases, with 15 bases remaining between them. Germline V gene data show CDR1 as LGHNA and CDR2 as YSLEER. The CDR3 is 16 amino acids. CDR3 in DNA: TGCGCCAGCAGCCAAGATCCGTCCAGGGACGGTGAAAAACTGTTTTTT. It is translated as CASSQDPSRDGEKLFF.

The chain employs TRBV27 and TRBJ2-7, with D perhaps matching TRBD1 or TRBD2 (5 bases each). Per germline, CDR1 MNHEY and CDR2 SMNVEV (reference sequence). V was clipped by 2 bases and J by 6 bases, with 14 bases between them. The length of the CDR3 is 14 residues. CDR3 DNA: TGTGCCAGCAGTTTACGGGGCCGCGTAGTCGAGCAGTACTTC. Amino acid sequence: CASSLRGRVVEQYF.

This chain connects TRBV4-2 to TRBJ2-5; D may be TRBD2 (6 bases). The CDR3 consists of 15 residues. The V and J ends lost 1 base and 3 bases respectively, with 12 bases between them. Germline values: CDR1 LGHNA, CDR2 YNFKEQ. The CDR3 sequence is CASSQVFGGEETQYF. CDR3 nucleotides: TGTGCCAGCAGCCAAGTTTTCGGGGGAGAAGAGACCCAGTACTTC.

In regard to this clone: Within the sample, other DNA sequences also encode this same CDR3. The J gene is TRBJ2-7, the V gene TRBV20-1; no clear D gene. The CDR3 is 11 residues long. CDR1 and CDR2 from the germline V gene are DFQATT and SNEGSKA (reference sequence). V lost 1 base to trimming and J lost 4 bases, with 5 bases between them. CDR3 in DNA: TGCAGTGCTAGAGGAGATTACGAGCAGTACTTC. This encodes CSARGDYEQYF.

The chain links TRBV2 to TRBJ2-1; 8 nucleotides line up with TRBD2. Germline CDR1 SNHLY, CDR2 FYNNEI. CDR3 length: 17 amino acids. V shed 5 bases and J 2 bases; nucleotides not matched to a gene: 11. As DNA, the CDR3 is TGTGCCAGCAGTTACCAGAAGCGGGAGACGACCTACAATGAGCAGTTCTTC. Translation: CASSYQKRETTYNEQFF.

The rearrangement uses TRBV13 and TRBJ2-5, with D tentatively TRBD2 (5 bases). Germline loops: CDR1 PRHDT, CDR2 FYEKMQ (reference sequence). The CDR3 runs to 14 residues. V gave up 5 bases and J gave up 1 base, with 11 bases separating them. In nucleotides, the CDR3 is TGTGCCAGCAGCCCACGGGATTTCCAAGAGACCCAGTACTTC. Encoded protein: CASSPRDFQETQYF.

The V call is TRBV15, the J call TRBJ1-2, with D unresolved. The ends were cut back, 4 bases at V and 5 bases at J, with 8 bases in the middle. Germline loops: CDR1 LNHNV, CDR2 YYDKDF (reference sequence). The length of the CDR3 is 12 residues. In DNA form, the CDR3 reads TGTGCCACCAGCAACAGCGAGTATGGCTACACCTTC. As protein: CATSNSEYGYTF. The full variable domain, its missing parts supplied by reference TRBV15 and TRBJ1-2, is DAMVIQNPRYQVTQFGKPVTLSCSQTLNHNVMYWYQQKSSQAPKLLFHYYDKDFNNEADTPDNFQSRRPNTSFCFLDIRSPGLGDTAMYLCATSNSEYGYTFGSGTRLTVV.